Presented here are 18 T cell receptor beta chains from one specimen sequenced in a study of shared clonotypes between healthy human individuals (dated by TCRdb to 2020 to 2021). The library was built by means of the immunoSEQ multiplex PCR assay. TCRdb's version of the immuneACCESS table is confined to in-frame rearrangements and falls short of the full clone set. An unresolved V gene accounts for under half of the shortfall where checked; the remainder is of unknown origin. This sample lists a few million clones; 85% to 95% were detected once. The ten largest clones take up 0.37% of the sample. Sequencing was performed on naive CD4+ T cells from PBMCs. In light of the paper, this sample's cell subset or site label describes: CD45RA+ positively selected. The source of these receptors is a man younger than 30 in good health. Some clones in this sample may be carry-over from other donors' samples.

The J gene is TRBJ2-3, the V gene TRBV7-2; 7 bases fit TRBD2. The CDR3 loop spans 16 amino acids. The V gene's germline CDR1 is SGHTA and CDR2 FQGNSA. The junction had 6 bases not matched to a gene; V was cut back by 0 bases and J by 3 bases. CDR3 sequence reads: CASSLAGAGWTDTQYF. CDR3 sequence (DNA): TGTGCCAGCAGCTTAGCGGGAGCGGGATGGACAGATACGCAGTATTTT. The complete variable domain, with remaining parts taken from reference TRBV7-2 and TRBJ2-3, reads GAGVSQSPSNKVTEKGKDVELRCDPISGHTALYWYRQSLGQGLEFLIYFQGNSAPDKSGLPSDRFSAERTGGSVSTLTIQRTQQEDSAVYLCASSLAGAGWTDTQYFGPGTRLTVL.

This clone has only one observation. The gene calls are TRBV28 and TRBJ2-3, with 7 bases matching TRBD2. The CDR3 extends over 16 amino acids. Trimming at V came to 5 bases and at J to 0 bases, leaving 8 bases not matched to a gene. Germline values: CDR1 MDHEN, CDR2 SYDVKM. In nucleotides, the CDR3 is TGTGCCAGCAGTCCACGAGCGGGATCAAGCACAGATACGCAGTATTTT. The encoded protein is CASSPRAGSSTDTQYF.

This chain links TRBV14 with TRBJ1-2, with D tentatively TRBD1 (5 bases). CDR1 and CDR2 from the germline V gene are SGHDN and FVKESK. The CDR3 has 16 residues. V shed 4 bases and J shed 0 bases, with 15 bases lying between them. DNA of the CDR3: TGTGCCAGCAGCCCACCCCTGGGGGATACTAACTATGGCTACACCTTC. Its protein product is CASSPPLGDTNYGYTF.

This clone was seen once. This sequence joins TRBV28 and TRBJ1-1, with TRBD1 matching 8 bases. Looked up from germline, CDR1 is MDHEN and CDR2 is SYDVKM. The CDR3 runs 13 residues. J gave up 11 bases and V 5 bases, and 10 bases lay outside the gene matches. DNA for the CDR3: TGTGCCAGCAGTCGTACAGGGGGGGGTAGGGCTTTCTTT. Its protein product is CASSRTGGGRAFF.

This clone has a handful of counts. The CDR3 is CSVDPGVNEKLFF. DNA for the CDR3: TGCAGCGTAGACCCAGGGGTCAATGAAAAACTGTTTTTT. This chain uses TRBV29-1 with TRBJ1-4; D may be TRBD1 (6 bases). Germline V gene data show CDR1 as SQVTM and CDR2 as ANQGSEA. This CDR3 is 13 amino acids long. Between the trimmed V and J ends, which lost 6 bases and 5 bases, there was a span of 13 bases.

DNA of the CDR3: TGTGCCAGCAGTTTCGGCCCACGGGACAGGGGCTACGAGCAGTACTTC. Its protein is CASSFGPRDRGYEQYF. V and J are TRBV28 and TRBJ2-7, with TRBD1 identical over 10 bases. V dropped 3 bases and J dropped 3; count of bases not matched to a gene: 8. Germline lookup yields CDR1 MDHEN and CDR2 SYDVKM. The CDR3 consists of 16 residues.

This chain links TRBV28 with TRBJ2-7; 8 nucleotides match TRBD1. With 5 bases clipped from V and 2 bases from J, the junction kept 8 bases outside the gene matches. Germline CDR1 and CDR2: MDHEN and SYDVKM. CDR3 length: 15 residues. CDR3: CASSRPGTGTYEQYF. The CDR3, as DNA: TGTGCCAGCAGTCGCCCCGGGACAGGTACCTACGAGCAGTACTTC.

This chain links TRBV28 with TRBJ1-1; D not resolved. This CDR3 is built from 15 residues. V lost 0 bases to trimming and J lost 1 base, with 9 bases between them. CDR1 is MDHEN, CDR2 SYDVKM, per germline. The CDR3 region is CASSLWTGRNTEAFF. The CDR3 nucleotides read TGTGCCAGCAGTTTATGGACGGGCAGGAACACTGAAGCTTTCTTT.

The V and J genes are TRBV28 and TRBJ2-5; 7 positions agree with TRBD1. Germline CDR1 is MDHEN and CDR2 is SYDVKM. Trimming took 2 bases from V and 0 from J; bases not matched to a gene: 3. CDR3 length: 15 amino acids. CDR3 sequence (DNA): TGTGCCAGCAGTTTACCGGACAGGTACCAAGAGACCCAGTACTTC. Its protein is CASSLPDRYQETQYF.

V is TRBV7-8 and J is TRBJ1-4, with 8 positions matching TRBD1. The CDR3 extends over 17 amino acids. V dropped 6 bases and J dropped 7; count of bases not matched to a gene: 16. CDR1 is SGHVS, CDR2 FQNEAQ, per germline. The chain's CDR3 is CASSLGWQGAFGEKLFF. The DNA of the CDR3 is TGTGCCAGCAGTCTGGGGTGGCAGGGGGCTTTTGGTGAAAAACTGTTTTTT.

J is TRBJ1-4 and V is TRBV4-1; 7 bases agree with TRBD1. Germline loops: CDR1 MGHRA, CDR2 YSYEKL. With 4 bases clipped from V and 7 bases from J, the junction kept 12 bases outside the gene matches. There are 16 residues in the CDR3. In DNA, the CDR3 is TGCGCCAGCAGCCGAGGACAGGCCAGTGGAGGTGAAAAACTGTTTTTT. Its translation is CASSRGQASGGEKLFF.

The V and J genes are TRBV2 and TRBJ2-7; 14 nucleotides match TRBD2. Germline CDR1 SNHLY, CDR2 FYNNEI. Trimming took 5 bases from V and 6 from J; bases not matched to a gene: 6. The CDR3 sequence is 15 residues long. The CDR3 reads CASSQEGLAGAEQYF. The CDR3 nucleotides are TGTGCCAGCAGTCAAGAGGGACTAGCGGGAGCCGAGCAGTACTTC.

This clone was observed once. The genes are TRBV28 and TRBJ2-7, with D possibly being TRBD2 (6 bases). This CDR3 is 14 amino acids long. Trimming removed 5 bases at V and 3 bases at J, with 14 bases between. Germline V gene lookup returns CDR1 MDHEN and CDR2 SYDVKM. The CDR3 nucleotides are TGTGCCAGCAGTCACTTCGAGGACTACTACGAGCAGTACTTC. Encoded protein: CASSHFEDYYEQYF.

The rearrangement uses TRBV14 and TRBJ2-7; the D is unclear. There are 13 residues in the CDR3. Germline V gene sequence: CDR1 SGHDN, CDR2 FVKESK. V gave up 0 bases and J gave up 12 bases, with 15 bases separating them. The CDR3, as DNA: TGTGCCAGCAGCCAAGATCTTGGCCCTTCGATGTACTTC. Translating gives CASSQDLGPSMYF. Full variable domain (rest looked up from reference TRBV14 and TRBJ2-7): EAGVTQFPSHSVIEKGQTVTLRCDPISGHDNLYWYRRVMGKEIKFLLHFVKESKQDESGMPNNRFLAERTGGTYSTLKVQPAELEDSGVYFCASSQDLGPSMYFGPGTRLTVT.

This chain uses TRBV6-6 with TRBJ2-5; D gene uncertain. There are 15 residues in the CDR3. Per the germline V gene, CDR1 is MNHNY and CDR2 is SVGAGI (reference sequence). Between the trimmed V and J ends, which lost 4 bases and 5 bases, there was a span of 17 bases. The CDR3 loop is CASSSLIAYAETQYF. In nucleotides, the CDR3 is TGTGCCAGCAGTTCGCTCATCGCGTACGCGGAGACCCAGTACTTC.

The chain joins TRBV10-3 to TRBJ1-1; D perhaps matches TRBD1 (5 bases). The V and J ends lost 11 bases and 1 base respectively, with 17 bases between them. Germline V gene data show CDR1 as ENHRY and CDR2 as SYGVKD. CDR3 length: 14 amino acids. Here the CDR3 DNA reads TGTGCCGCACGGGGGGTTCGGACGAACACTGAAGCTTTCTTT. Protein product: CAARGVRTNTEAFF.

The chain links TRBV5-4 to TRBJ2-5; 7 bases map to TRBD1. Unmatched junction bases numbered 13, after V lost 0 bases and J lost 5 bases. Germline V gene data show CDR1 as SGHNT and CDR2 as YYREEE (reference sequence). The CDR3 is 17 amino acids. CDR3 amino acids: CASSLGGATGFGETQYF. The DNA for the CDR3 is TGTGCCAGCAGCTTGGGGGGCGCGACAGGGTTTGGGGAGACCCAGTACTTC.

This clone was seen only a few times. The genes are TRBV5-1 and TRBJ1-1; D is unclear. The CDR3 loop spans 14 amino acids. Germline CDR1 and CDR2: SGHRS and YFSETQ. V lost 4 bases and J 0 bases, leaving 10 bases between the germline ends. CDR3 loop: CASSETTVNTEAFF. The CDR3 DNA follows: TGCGCCAGCAGCGAGACAACAGTGAACACTGAAGCTTTCTTT.